This T cell receptor beta chain emerged from a study of T cell responses to AZD1222 COVID-19 vaccine. Study-wide findings and caveats: Donor demographics were predominantly white British with a female majority; clonal diversity may be underestimated. There were repertoire samples only from the period after the peak T cell response.

The CDR3 has 13 residues. Germline CDR1 SEHNR, CDR2 FQNEAQ (reference sequence). V lost 0 bases and J lost 6; bases outside the gene matches: 1. Here immunoSEQ multiplex PCR was the method, and the copy in TCRdb shows in-frame clones only, minus some. The table includes over 95,000 clones, about 87% detected once. This clone occurred once. The target antigen is unknown. J is TRBJ1-1 and V is TRBV7-9, with TRBD1 matching 7 bases. This receptor was obtained from an adult in good health. The specimen was peripheral blood, collected on day 0 of AZD1222 vaccination. The CDR3 bases are TGTGCCAGCAGCTTAGCCGGGACAGCTGAAGCTTTCTTT. Amino acid sequence: CASSLAGTAEAFF.